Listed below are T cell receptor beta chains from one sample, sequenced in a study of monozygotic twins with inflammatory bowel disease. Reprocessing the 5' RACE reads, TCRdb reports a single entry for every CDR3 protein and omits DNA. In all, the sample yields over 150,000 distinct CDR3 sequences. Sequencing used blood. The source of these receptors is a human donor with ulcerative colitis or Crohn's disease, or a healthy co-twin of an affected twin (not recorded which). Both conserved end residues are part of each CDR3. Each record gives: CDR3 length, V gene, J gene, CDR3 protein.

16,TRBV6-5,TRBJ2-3,CASSYRGGLVTDTQYF
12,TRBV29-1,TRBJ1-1,CSVGTGNTEAFF
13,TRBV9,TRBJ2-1,CASSYSGRNEQFF
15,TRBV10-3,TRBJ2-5,CAISEYGTVQETQYF
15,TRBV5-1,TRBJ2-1,CASSLTTSGYNEQFF
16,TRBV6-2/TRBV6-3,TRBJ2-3,CASSYGQPASTDTQYF
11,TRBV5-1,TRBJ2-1,CASRTSNEQFF
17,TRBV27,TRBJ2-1,CASRVPSRDGGSNEQFF
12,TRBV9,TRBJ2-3,CASSPPTDTQYF
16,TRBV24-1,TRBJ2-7,CATSDAPGTVTSEQYF
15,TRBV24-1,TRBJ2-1,CATSDARQGAYEQFF
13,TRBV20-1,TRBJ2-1,CSARATNTNEQFF
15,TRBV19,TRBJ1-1,CASNTRDRAATEAFF
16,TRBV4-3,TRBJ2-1,CASSQDLSGLIYEQFF
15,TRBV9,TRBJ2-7,CASSVASSGSYEQYF
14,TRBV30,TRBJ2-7,CAWSVLGGFREQYF
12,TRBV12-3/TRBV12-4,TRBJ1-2,CASCHGGTGYTF
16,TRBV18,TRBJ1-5,CASSPGQGESNQPQHF
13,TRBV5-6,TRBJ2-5,CASRQGSLETQYF
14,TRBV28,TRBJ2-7,CASMGLAESYEQYF
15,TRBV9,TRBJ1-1,CASSHMGVGNTEAFF
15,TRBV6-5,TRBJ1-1,CASSYRATMGTEAFF
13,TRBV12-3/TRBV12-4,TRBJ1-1,CASSLKGRTEAFF